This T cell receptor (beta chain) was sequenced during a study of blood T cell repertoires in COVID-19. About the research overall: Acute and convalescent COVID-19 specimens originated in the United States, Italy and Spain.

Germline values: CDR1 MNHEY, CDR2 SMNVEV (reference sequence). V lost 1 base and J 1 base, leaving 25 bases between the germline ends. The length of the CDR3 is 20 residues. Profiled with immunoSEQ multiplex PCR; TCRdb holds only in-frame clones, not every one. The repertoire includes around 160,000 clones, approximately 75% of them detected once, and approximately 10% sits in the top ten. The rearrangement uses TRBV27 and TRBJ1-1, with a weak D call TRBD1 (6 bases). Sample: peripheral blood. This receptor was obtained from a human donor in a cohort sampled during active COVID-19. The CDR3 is CASSLWGGIQNNDPNTEAFF. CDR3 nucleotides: TGTGCCAGCAGTTTATGGGGGGGCATACAGAACAACGATCCGAACACTGAAGCTTTCTTT.